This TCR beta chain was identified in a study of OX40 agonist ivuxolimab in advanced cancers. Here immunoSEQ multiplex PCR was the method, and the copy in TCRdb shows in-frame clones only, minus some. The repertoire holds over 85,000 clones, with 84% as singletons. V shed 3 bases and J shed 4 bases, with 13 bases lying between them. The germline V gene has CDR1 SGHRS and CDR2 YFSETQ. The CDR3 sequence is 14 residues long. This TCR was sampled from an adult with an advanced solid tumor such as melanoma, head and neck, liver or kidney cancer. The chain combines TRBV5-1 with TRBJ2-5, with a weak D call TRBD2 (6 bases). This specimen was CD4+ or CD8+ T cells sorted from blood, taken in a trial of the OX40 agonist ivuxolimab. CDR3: CASSSRTTSETQYF. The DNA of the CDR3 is TGCGCCAGCAGCTCCCGGACTACCTCAGAGACCCAGTACTTC.